This TCR beta chain was obtained from a study of T cell responses to AZD1222 COVID-19 vaccine. Looking at the study overall: Researchers grouped second doses given at about 4 or about 12 weeks into one pool.

In its sample, this clone was seen once. The germline CDR1 and CDR2 sequences are SGHNT and YENEEA. The CDR3 sequence is 15 residues long. V shed 3 bases and J 0 bases; nucleotides not matched to a gene: 0. Clones were sequenced by immunoSEQ multiplex PCR, and TCRdb holds only the in-frame ones, with some missing. The sample contains 90,000 to 120,000 clones, roughly 90% of which appear only once. The chain recombines TRBV11-3 with TRBJ2-2; 8 nucleotides match TRBD1. The sample in question was peripheral blood, obtained on day 0 of AZD1222 vaccination. The sequence was collected from an adult in good health. The CDR3 reads CASSLGQANTGELFF. CDR3 bases: TGTGCCAGCAGCTTGGGACAGGCGAACACCGGGGAGCTGTTTTTT.